Below are 2 T cell receptor beta chains sequenced from a single sample in a study of blood T cell repertoires in COVID-19. TCRdb's copy holds only in-frame clones and misses some; the assay was immunoSEQ multiplex PCR. The sample shows about 120,000 clones, approximately 74% of them seen only once. Material: peripheral blood. The receptors here all came from a woman in her seventies with acute or convalescent COVID-19.

The chain is built from TRBV9 and TRBJ2-7; 7 positions match TRBD2. CDR3 length: 14 residues. Germline loops: CDR1 SGDLS, CDR2 YYNGEE. Trimming at V came to 4 bases and at J to 3 bases, leaving 7 bases not matched to a gene. The CDR3 spells CASSPPTSSYEQYF. The CDR3 DNA reads TGTGCCAGCAGCCCCCCGACTAGCAGCTACGAGCAGTACTTC.

The chain joins TRBV27 to TRBJ2-7; TRBD1 might be the D (6 bases). Trimming left V 3 bases short and J 6 bases short, with 15 bases between. Germline CDR1 MNHEY, CDR2 SMNVEV (reference sequence). The CDR3 extends over 14 amino acids. CDR3 region: CASSFLQGGSEQYF. As DNA, the CDR3 is TGTGCCAGCAGTTTTTTACAGGGCGGATCCGAGCAGTACTTC.